This T cell receptor (beta chain) appears in the sequencing data of a study of regulatory T cells in long-lasting Graves disease. The study's findings and limits: Whereas new patients shared about 980 public clonotypes, persistent patients shared more, at about 3,000.

This clonotype was seen at least ten times. What it recognizes is unknown. To make TCR beta libraries, researchers used iRepertoire HTBI primers and Arm-PCR of CDR3 regions. MiXCR, applied by TCRdb to the multiplex PCR reads, yields one record per CDR3 protein. Here the sample spans roughly 510,000 distinct CDR3 sequences, roughly a sixth being singletons. The time point denotes: newly diagnosed GD, antithyroid drugs for less than 3 months. Extracted PBMC RNA gave rise to the TCR library. The same sample was also studied in work on T cells in Graves' hyperthyroidism and ophthalmopathy. That report adds: Graves' hyperthyroidism was deemed stable given no ophthalmopathy progression within 18 months. Each diagnosis was grounded in clinical symptoms, serum thyroxine and TRAb, thyroid ultrasound, and orbital computed tomography. First-round RT-PCR of the TCR CDR3 relied on the HTBI primer set.

Sample: peripheral blood mononuclear cells (PBMCs), taken at new diagnosis, from a patient treated with antithyroid drugs. This TCR was recovered from a man in his late teens or twenties with Graves disease.

CDR3 nucleotide sequence: TGTGCCAGCAGCGACCGGACGGAGAACACTGAAGCTTTCTTT. Its translation is CASSDRTENTEAFF. V usage is TRBV6-2 or TRBV6-3 and J usage is TRBJ1-1; D gene uncertain. Trimming took off 6 bases at V and 1 base at J, with 12 bases between the two ends. This CDR3 has 14 amino acids. Germline CDR1 MNHEY, CDR2 SVGEGT.